This T cell receptor (beta chain) was identified during a study of beta chain features in type 1 diabetes. CDR1 is SGHDT, CDR2 YYEEEE, per germline. The CDR3 contains 17 residues. Losses at the gene ends were 2 bases for V and 3 bases for J; bases not matched to a gene: 10. What was sequenced were expressed TCRB transcripts, since all of the isolated RNA had been reverse transcribed. The protocol was immunoSEQ multiplex PCR, while the TCRdb copy is restricted to in-frame clones and leaves out a portion. The data hold 150,000 to 180,000 clones, with 8.5% to 14% observed a single time. V usage is TRBV5-6 and J usage is TRBJ2-2, with 7 bases lining up with TRBD1. Input material: central memory CD4+ T cells from blood. The origin of this receptor is a young man in good health. The CDR3, as DNA: TGTGCCAGCAGCTTCCGGACAGGAAATACCCACACCGGGGAGCTGTTTTTT. It codes for CASSFRTGNTHTGELFF.